This T cell receptor beta chain was profiled in a study of cytomegalovirus exposure and HLA in healthy donors (dated by TCRdb to the late 2010s). For the wider study: An earlier analysis of roughly 610 of the donors reported roughly 300 Gb of sequence data and about 120 million unique TCR beta sequences obtained from some 200 million T cells. All discovery cohort repertoires had been generated using a single sequencing platform. The number of typed donors differed by locus: 629-630 for A, B, C, DRB1 and DQB1; approximately 530 for DQA1; approximately 600 for DPA1; and roughly 490 for DPB1. A later analysis re-examined previously published TCR beta repertoires from several hundred donors and added high-resolution HLA genotyping to investigate patterns of TCR occurrence. Roughly five DR-DQ haplotypes were treated as single units for association and clustering because of strong linkage in the cohort. A separate validation cohort of roughly 110 different subjects was used in addition to the roughly 670-subject first cohort. The later analysis used no new phenotypic data to find candidate immune exposures, relying instead on TCR beta sequences and their occurrence across donors. To decide whether each TCR beta V gene segment behaved as functional or pseudogenic, an earlier analysis of some 570 of the donors relied on high-throughput TCR beta sequencing. About 300 gigabases of sequencing data and around 85 million unique TCR sequences made up an early release that covered fewer than 650 HLA-typed donors. A later genetic analysis used genome-wide SNP genotypes for about three fifths of the 666 donors, treating that subset as a discovery cohort. The study was designed to test whether signatures of past pathogen exposure could be identified by cataloging public T cell receptors. Both class I and class II loci were covered by HLA typing, at four-digit resolution. Donor age, sex, ethnicity and CMV serostatus were compiled alongside the repertoire data. Of the roughly 400 genotyped donors, about 84% fell in the genetic ancestry cluster associated with self-reported Caucasian donors. Using immunosequencing, the study profiled T cell repertoires from 550 to 750 subjects and related those repertoires to cytomegalovirus serostatus. High-throughput TCR immunosequencing, statistical association of individual TCRs with disease status, and machine learning were combined to predict cytomegalovirus infection status. Among about 360 genotyped donors of the cohort, an average of 235,054 unique TCR beta nucleotide sequences were sequenced per donor, about a sixth of them non-productive. The research as a whole found: The presence/absence analyses assumed that sequencing depth was roughly uniform across donors, and that assumption may not be true. A cluster of highly shared sequence variants was judged likely to represent a technical artifact of the sequencing pipeline. Cytomegalovirus status was reported to be diagnosed by the classifier with high specificity and sensitivity in both the original and validation cohorts. Three of the identified cytomegalovirus-associated TCR beta chains were confirmed in vitro to be specific for cytomegalovirus antigens. Some IMGT-functional V segments, including TRBV6-2 and TRBV6-3, could not be told apart with the 87-base-pair reads, so those segments were excluded. A further reported finding was that TCR beta sequences accurately predicted the HLA-A and HLA-B alleles for most subjects in the first cohort. Immune exposure information for the cohort was limited to CMV serostatus. In a later analysis, several top co-occurrence clusters were reported to appear linked to parvovirus B19, influenza, CMV and Epstein-Barr virus. Most TCR sequences were seen in very few donors, while some public TCRs were found in many individuals. Specific HLA alleles were associated with roughly 17,000 TCR beta sequences at a false discovery rate of 0.05 in a later analysis. A later genetic analysis associated a missense DCLRE1C variant with V-gene and J-gene trimming of TCR beta chains, and an independent cohort replicated the association. A later analysis found that most CMV-associated TCR beta chains appeared HLA-restricted, with HLA associations seemingly driven largely by CMV exposure. In the study, approximately 160 TCR beta chains were listed as associated with cytomegalovirus. Correlated functional status among segregating V segments might be attributable to linkage disequilibrium, but an unknown experimental factor could not be ruled out. HLA typing was unavailable for some donors at each locus, so association tests used only the typed subset. According to a later analysis, TCR association rates differed among HLA loci, with DRB1 alleles showing the most associated TCRs and HLA-C alleles showing the fewest. It was suggested by the authors that the approach could potentially be generalized to other disease states and immunological phenotypes. In a later analysis, HLA-associated TCR beta chains were found to be more clonally expanded and to have lower generation probabilities than equally common non-associated chains. An earlier analysis of roughly 570 of the donors showed that most TCR beta V segments appeared in productive rearrangements either about 90% or about 30% of the time, which broadly matched IMGT annotations. This cohort had only TCR beta chains sequenced, and the lack of alpha or paired-chain data limited which features could be detected. The earlier analysis of approximately 590 of the donors excluded fewer than 20 rarely observed V segments, including chromosome 9 orphons, because counts were too low. Compared with the approximately 670-donor mean, donors in an Asian-associated ancestry cluster had fewer N-insertions in productive TCRs, according to a later genetic analysis. When HLA alleles, especially DR and DQ, strongly co-occurred, attributing TCR associations to individual alleles was difficult.

In total, roughly 710 healthy bone marrow donors made up the cohort. At the time of sampling, every cohort member was nominally healthy, though immune exposures that went unrecorded were likely present. The donor tested CMV seronegative and was one of the 352 seronegative cohort members. Each donor provided a peripheral blood sample, and peripheral blood mononuclear cells were used for TCR beta sequencing. Genomic DNA was extracted from the blood cell samples with the Qiagen DNeasy Blood Extraction Kit. Trimming at the junction amounts to 1 base on V and 4 bases on J, and the germline ends lie 12 bases apart. Measured from the cysteine to the phenylalanine, the CDR3 is 15 residues long. Only the CDR3 DNA is retained, 45 bases long and in frame from the first base. The CDR1 and CDR2 encoded by the germline V gene are MNHNS and SASEGT. As concerns this clone: This receptor's antigen is unknown. No qualities accompany the bases; no much larger clone lies one base away.

Receptor libraries were prepared by the immunoSEQ multiplex PCR assay. A mixture of 60 forward primers for TCR Vbeta segments and 13 reverse primers for TCR Jbeta segments was used in the multiplex PCR. The CDR3 region of rearranged TCR beta genes was amplified from genomic DNA by a multiplex PCR assay. Amplified TCR beta libraries were sequenced as 87-base-pair reads on the Illumina HiSeq System. As for the original processing: A later analysis tallied 80 million to 95 million unique TCR beta chains across the 666 repertoires, and around 9.9 million of those chains were shared by two or more donors. A nearest-neighbor algorithm error-corrected the raw reads and collapsed the reads into unique sequences, merging closely related sequences to remove PCR and sequencing errors. Alignment of CDR3 sequences to IMGT reference sequences was used to assign V, D and J gene segments. For a sequence to be retained, at least a six-nucleotide match to both a V gene segment and a J gene segment was required. Rearrangements were classified as productive when the CDR3 lacked stop codons and remained in frame with V and J, and all other rearrangements were classified as non-productive. Following IMGT convention, CDR3 was defined as the stretch from the second conserved V-encoded cysteine to the conserved J-encoded phenylalanine. Sequences without an unambiguous match to a single V gene segment were excluded from the earlier analysis of about 630 of the donors. An earlier analysis of roughly 590 of the donors called V segments functional above 56.7% productive rearrangements and segregating when the between-donor standard deviation exceeded 5%. A statistical classification framework was built to diagnose cytomegalovirus status from the catalog of TCR beta chain sequences. In a later analysis, V and J genes were assigned by comparing TCR nucleotide sequences against IMGT/GENE-DB human TR gene sequences. A later analysis assigned CDR3 sequences and most-parsimonious VDJ recombination scenarios with the TCRdist pipeline. In a later analysis, each TCR beta chain was defined by its CDR3 amino acid sequence together with its V-gene family, and reads lacking a unique V-gene family were excluded. In a later analysis, fewer than 650 highly shared, low-generation-probability nucleotide sequences were removed to address suspected cross-contamination and a sequencing artifact. In a later analysis, a clonal expansion index was calculated for each public chain from normalized within-repertoire ranks of inferred template counts. In a later analysis, generation probabilities were computed using a VDJ recombination model fitted to out-of-frame rearrangements, and the results were checked against IGoR. In a later analysis, hypergeometric tests were used to score TCR-TCR, TCR-HLA and TCR-CMV co-occurrence, with a repertoire-size bias correction applied to TCR pairs. To estimate false discovery rates, a later analysis permuted the HLA or CMV assignments 20 times. In a later analysis, co-occurring TCRs were grouped with DBSCAN, and TCRdist sequence similarity was added when clustering was performed within HLA-allele-positive subsets. For co-occurrence clustering, repertoires with fewer than 30,000 or more than 120,000 public chains were excluded, along with roughly 5 repertoires with anomalous nucleotide sharing. What TCRdb holds here is the immuneACCESS table cut down to in-frame rearrangements. Part of the clones is not present; checked against another copy, under half of the missing clones reflect an unresolved V gene, and the others are unexplained. Clonal size and the V and J genes are those of that table, whereas D and trimming came from the DNA. The sample has about 250,000 clones on record, 65% to 85% of them singletons. 2% to 2.5% of the sample is taken by the ten largest.

Sequences were obtained from PBMCs. The chain was built from TRBV6-1 and TRBJ2-3, with the D gene not clear enough to name. The TCR comes from a female donor in good health and CMV-seronegative. The DNA sequence follows: TGTGCCAGCAGTGAAGGAATTGGTGGAGCAGATACGCAGTATTTT. Translation gives CASSEGIGGADTQYF.